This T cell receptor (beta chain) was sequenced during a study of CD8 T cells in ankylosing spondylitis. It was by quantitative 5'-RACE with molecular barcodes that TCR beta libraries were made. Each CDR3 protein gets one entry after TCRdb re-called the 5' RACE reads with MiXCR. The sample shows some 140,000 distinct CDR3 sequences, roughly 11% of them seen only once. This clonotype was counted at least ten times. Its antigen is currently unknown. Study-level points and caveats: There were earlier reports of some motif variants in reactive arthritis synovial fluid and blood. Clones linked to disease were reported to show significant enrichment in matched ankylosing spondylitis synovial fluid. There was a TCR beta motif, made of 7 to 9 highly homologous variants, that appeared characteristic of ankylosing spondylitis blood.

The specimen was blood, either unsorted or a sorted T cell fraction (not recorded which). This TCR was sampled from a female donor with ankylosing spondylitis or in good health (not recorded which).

CDR3 DNA: TGCAGTGCTAGAGATCTGGCGGTAGCCTCCTACAATGAGCAGTTCTTC. It codes for CSARDLAVASYNEQFF. The rearrangement uses TRBV20-1 and TRBJ2-1, with D uncertain. V lost 0 bases, J lost 0 bases, and 12 bases lay in between. This CDR3 contains 16 residues. CDR1 DFQATT and CDR2 SNEGSKA come from the germline V gene (reference sequence).